This T cell receptor (beta chain) came from a study of blood T cell repertoires in COVID-19. About the study: The analysed material was cDNA or gDNA that came from T cells, B-cell-depleted T cells, or PBMCs.

Sequencing used immunoSEQ multiplex PCR; TCRdb keeps in-frame clones, though not all of them. The repertoire consists of about 300,000 clones, with around 87% occurring once and the leading ten covering less than 1.6%. This clone was detected once. V was clipped by 1 base and J by 2 bases; unmatched bases: 6. The CDR3 is 16 residues long. Germline V CDR1 and CDR2: SGHAT, FQNNGV. The sequencing sample was made of peripheral blood. This receptor was identified in a woman aged 35 to 49 who had recovered from COVID-19. The V and J genes are TRBV11-2 and TRBJ2-3, with 7 bases matching TRBD2. CDR3 bases: TGTGCCAGCAGCTTAGCGCGGGGGAGCCTCACAGATACGCAGTATTTT. Translated: CASSLARGSLTDTQYF. Full variable domain (outside the CDR3, taken from reference TRBV11-2 and TRBJ2-3): EAGVAQSPRYKIIEKRQSVAFWCNPISGHATLYWYQQILGQGPKLLIQFQNNGVVDDSQLPKDRFSAERLKGVDSTLKIQPAKLEDSAVYLCASSLARGSLTDTQYFGPGTRLTVL.